This paragraph covers one T cell receptor beta chain sequence. The antigen is unknown. Germline V gene data show CDR1 as LNHDA and CDR2 as SQIVND (reference sequence). The CDR3 length is 9 residues. The ends were cut back, 8 bases at V and 7 bases at J, with 6 bases in the middle. The record originates from a study of T cell repertoires in cytomegalovirus infection. Study-wide results and caveats: Dominating the ex vivo response were TCR beta clonotypes that were CMV-specific and HLA-C-restricted.

TCRdb passed the reads through MiXCR, listing each CDR3 protein once. The profile covers approximately 260,000 distinct CDR3 sequences, with 22% appearing a single time and approximately 20% taken by the ten largest. V usage is TRBV19 and J usage is TRBJ2-7; D gene unclear. The material was cultured PBMCs, obtained from culture after CMV antigen stimulation. The receptor's source is a human donor in good health (CMV status not recorded). Some clones in this sample may be carry-over from other donors' samples. CDR3 residues: CASPGEQYF. CDR3 in DNA: TGTGCCAGTCCTGGGGAGCAGTACTTC.